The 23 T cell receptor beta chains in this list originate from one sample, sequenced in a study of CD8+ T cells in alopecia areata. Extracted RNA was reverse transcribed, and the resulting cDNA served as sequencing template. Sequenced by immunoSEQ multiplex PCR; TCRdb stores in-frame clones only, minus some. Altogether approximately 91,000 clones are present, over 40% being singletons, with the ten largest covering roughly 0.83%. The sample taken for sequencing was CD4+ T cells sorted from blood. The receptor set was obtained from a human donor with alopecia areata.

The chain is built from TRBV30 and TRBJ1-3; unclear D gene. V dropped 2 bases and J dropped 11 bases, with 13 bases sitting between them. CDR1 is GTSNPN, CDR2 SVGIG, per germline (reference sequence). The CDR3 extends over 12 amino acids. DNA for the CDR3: TGTGCCTGGAGTTTAGGGCGTGACGCCATATATTTT. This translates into CAWSLGRDAIYF.

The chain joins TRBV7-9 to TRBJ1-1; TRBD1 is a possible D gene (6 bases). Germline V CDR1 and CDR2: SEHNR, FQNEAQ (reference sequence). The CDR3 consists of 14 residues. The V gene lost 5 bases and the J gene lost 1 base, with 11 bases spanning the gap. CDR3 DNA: TGTGCCAGCAGCCTCTGGACAGAGAACACTGAAGCTTTCTTT. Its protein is CASSLWTENTEAFF.

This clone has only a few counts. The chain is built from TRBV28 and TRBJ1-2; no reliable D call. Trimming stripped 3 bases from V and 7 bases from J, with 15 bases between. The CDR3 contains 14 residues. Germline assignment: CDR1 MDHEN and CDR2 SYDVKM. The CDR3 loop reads CASSFFGPDFGYTF. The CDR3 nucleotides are TGTGCCAGCAGTTTCTTCGGTCCGGATTTTGGCTACACCTTC.

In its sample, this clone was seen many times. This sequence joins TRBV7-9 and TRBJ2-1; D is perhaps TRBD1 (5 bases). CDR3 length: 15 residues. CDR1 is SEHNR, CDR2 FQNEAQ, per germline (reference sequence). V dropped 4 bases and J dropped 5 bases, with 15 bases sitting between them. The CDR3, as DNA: TGTGCCAGCAGCTCGATCAGGACACCCGACAATGAGCAGTTCTTC. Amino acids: CASSSIRTPDNEQFF.

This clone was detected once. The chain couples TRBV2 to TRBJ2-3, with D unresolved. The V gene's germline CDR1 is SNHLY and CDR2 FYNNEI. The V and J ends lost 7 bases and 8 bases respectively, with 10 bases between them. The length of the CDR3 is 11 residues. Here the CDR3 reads CASNQPSTQYF. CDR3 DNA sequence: TGTGCCAGCAATCAACCGAGTACGCAGTATTTT.

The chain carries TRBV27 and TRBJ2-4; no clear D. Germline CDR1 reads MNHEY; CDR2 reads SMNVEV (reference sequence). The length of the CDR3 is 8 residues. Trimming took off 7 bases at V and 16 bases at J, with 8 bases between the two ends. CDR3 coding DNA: TGTGCCAGCAACGCCACATACTTC. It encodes CASNATYF.

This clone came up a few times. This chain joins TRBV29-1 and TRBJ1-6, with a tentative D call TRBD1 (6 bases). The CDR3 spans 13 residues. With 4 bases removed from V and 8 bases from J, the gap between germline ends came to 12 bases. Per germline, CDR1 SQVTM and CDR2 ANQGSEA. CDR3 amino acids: CSVAGQNHSPLHF. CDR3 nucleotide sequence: TGCAGCGTTGCCGGACAGAACCATTCACCCCTCCACTTT.

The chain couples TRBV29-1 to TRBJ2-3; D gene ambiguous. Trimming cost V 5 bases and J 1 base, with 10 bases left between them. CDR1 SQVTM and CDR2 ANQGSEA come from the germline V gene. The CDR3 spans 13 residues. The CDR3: CSVLLLRTDTQYF. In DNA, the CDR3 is TGCAGCGTTCTCCTTTTACGCACAGATACGCAGTATTTT.

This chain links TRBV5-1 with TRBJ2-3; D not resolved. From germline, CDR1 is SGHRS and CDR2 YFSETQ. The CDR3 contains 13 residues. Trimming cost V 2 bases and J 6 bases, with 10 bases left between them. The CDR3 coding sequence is TGCGCCAGCAGCTTACGAGGCCCCGATACGCAGTATTTT. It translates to CASSLRGPDTQYF.

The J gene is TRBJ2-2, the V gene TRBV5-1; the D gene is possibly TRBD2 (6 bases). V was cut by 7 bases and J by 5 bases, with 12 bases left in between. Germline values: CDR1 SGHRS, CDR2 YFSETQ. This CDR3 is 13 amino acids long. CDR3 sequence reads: CASRREATGELFF. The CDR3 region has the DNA TGCGCCAGCCGCAGGGAGGCTACCGGGGAGCTGTTTTTT.

CDR3 nucleotide sequence: TGTGCCACCAGTCAAACTGGGGCCAACGTCCTGACTTTC. Translating it yields CATSQTGANVLTF. This sequence joins TRBV15 and TRBJ2-6; D is uncertain. The germline V gene has CDR1 LNHNV and CDR2 YYDKDF (reference sequence). This CDR3 is built from 13 residues. Trimming left V 6 bases short and J 2 bases short, with 5 bases between.

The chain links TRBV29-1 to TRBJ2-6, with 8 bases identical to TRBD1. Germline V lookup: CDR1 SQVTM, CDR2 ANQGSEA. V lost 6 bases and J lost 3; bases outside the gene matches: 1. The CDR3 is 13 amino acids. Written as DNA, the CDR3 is TGCAGCGTAGACAGGGGTGGGGCCAACGTCCTGACTTTC. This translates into CSVDRGGANVLTF.

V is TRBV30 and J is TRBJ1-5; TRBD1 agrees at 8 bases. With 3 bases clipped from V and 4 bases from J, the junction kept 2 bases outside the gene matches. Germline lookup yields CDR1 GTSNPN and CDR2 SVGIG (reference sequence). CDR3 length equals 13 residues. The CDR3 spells CAWSRTGNQPQHF. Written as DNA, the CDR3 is TGTGCCTGGAGCAGGACAGGGAATCAGCCCCAGCATTTT.

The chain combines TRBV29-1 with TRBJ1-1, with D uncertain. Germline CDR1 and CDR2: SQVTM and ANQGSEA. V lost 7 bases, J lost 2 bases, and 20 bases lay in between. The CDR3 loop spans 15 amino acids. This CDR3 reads CSGSGGQITNTEAFF. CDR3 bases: TGCAGCGGTTCGGGTGGGCAGATCACTAACACTGAAGCTTTCTTT.

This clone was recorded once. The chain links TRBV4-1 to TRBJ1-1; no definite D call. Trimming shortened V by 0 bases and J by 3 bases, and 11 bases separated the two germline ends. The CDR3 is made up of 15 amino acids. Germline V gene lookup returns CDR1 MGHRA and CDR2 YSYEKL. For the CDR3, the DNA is TGCGCCAGCAGCCAAGAGGGGAGTTTGCACACTGAAGCTTTCTTT. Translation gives CASSQEGSLHTEAFF.

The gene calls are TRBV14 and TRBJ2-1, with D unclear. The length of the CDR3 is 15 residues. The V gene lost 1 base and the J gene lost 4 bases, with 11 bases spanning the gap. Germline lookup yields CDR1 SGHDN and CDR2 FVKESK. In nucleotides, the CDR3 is TGTGCCAGCAGCCAAGGGTTTCCGACTTACAATGAGCAGTTCTTC. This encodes CASSQGFPTYNEQFF.

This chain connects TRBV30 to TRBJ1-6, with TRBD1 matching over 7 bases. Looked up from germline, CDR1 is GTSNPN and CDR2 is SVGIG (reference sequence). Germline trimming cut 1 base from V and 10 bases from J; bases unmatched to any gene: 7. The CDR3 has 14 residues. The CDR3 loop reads CAWSARQGGSPLHF. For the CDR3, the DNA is TGTGCCTGGAGTGCGAGACAGGGTGGCTCACCCCTCCACTTT.

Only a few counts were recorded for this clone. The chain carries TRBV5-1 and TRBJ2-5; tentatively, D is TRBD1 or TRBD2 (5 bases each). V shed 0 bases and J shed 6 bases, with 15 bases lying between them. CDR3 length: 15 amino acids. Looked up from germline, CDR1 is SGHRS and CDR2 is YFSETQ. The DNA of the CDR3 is TGCGCCAGCAGCTTGGAGGGACGGCCTGCGCAGACCCAGTACTTC. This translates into CASSLEGRPAQTQYF.

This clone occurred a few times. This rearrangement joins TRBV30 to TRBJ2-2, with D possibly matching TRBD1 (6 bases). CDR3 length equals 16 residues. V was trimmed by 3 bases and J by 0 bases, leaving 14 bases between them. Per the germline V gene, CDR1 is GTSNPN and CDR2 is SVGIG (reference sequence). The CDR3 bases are TGTGCCTGGAGCCTTGAGGGGGTTCCGAACACCGGGGAGCTGTTTTTT. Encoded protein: CAWSLEGVPNTGELFF. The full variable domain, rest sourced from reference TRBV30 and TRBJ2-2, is SQTIHQWPATLVQPVGSPLSLECTVEGTSNPNLYWYRQAAGRGLQLLFYSVGIGQISSEVPQNLSASRPQDRQFILSSKKLLLSDSGFYLCAWSLEGVPNTGELFFGEGSRLTVL.

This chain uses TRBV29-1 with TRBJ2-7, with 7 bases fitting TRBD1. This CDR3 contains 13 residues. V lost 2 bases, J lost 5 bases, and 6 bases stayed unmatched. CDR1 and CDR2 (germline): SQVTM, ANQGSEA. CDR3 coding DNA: TGCAGCGTTGAAACGGCGGACAGGAACGAGCAGTACTTC. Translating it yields CSVETADRNEQYF.

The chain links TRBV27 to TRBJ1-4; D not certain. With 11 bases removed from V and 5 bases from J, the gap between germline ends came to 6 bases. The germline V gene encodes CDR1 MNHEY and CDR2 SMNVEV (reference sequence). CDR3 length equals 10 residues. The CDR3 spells CAPRNEKLFF. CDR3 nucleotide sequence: TGTGCCCCCAGAAATGAAAAACTGTTTTTT.

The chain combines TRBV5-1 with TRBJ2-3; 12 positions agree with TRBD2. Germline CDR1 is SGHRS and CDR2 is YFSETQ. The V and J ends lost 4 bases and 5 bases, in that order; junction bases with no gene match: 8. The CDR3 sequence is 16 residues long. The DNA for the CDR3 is TGCGCCAGCAGCAGACCTAGCGGGGGGGACCTAGATACGCAGTATTTT. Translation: CASSRPSGGDLDTQYF.

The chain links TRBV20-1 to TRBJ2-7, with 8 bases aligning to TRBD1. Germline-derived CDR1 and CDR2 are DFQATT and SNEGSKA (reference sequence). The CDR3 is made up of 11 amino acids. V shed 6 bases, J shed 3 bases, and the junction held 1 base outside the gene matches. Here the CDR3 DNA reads TGCAGTGCCGACAGGGGCTACGAGCAGTACTTC. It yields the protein CSADRGYEQYF.